The T cell receptor beta chain described here comes from a study of T cell repertoires in cytomegalovirus infection. This CDR3 is built from 14 residues. The V end lost 1 base, the J end lost 5 bases, and 11 bases lay between the germline ends. CDR1 and CDR2 from the germline V gene are SEHNR and FQNEAQ (reference sequence). TCRdb re-analysed the reads in MiXCR, keeping a single row per CDR3 protein. The table lists roughly 920,000 distinct CDR3 sequences, less than 35% of them singletons, with around 15% in the top ten. Findings and caveats of the study: Frequencies of public TCR beta families were cumulated, and this identified carriers of CMV plus the relevant HLA.

A note on this clonotype: What it recognizes is unknown.

The material was cultured CD8+ T cells from PBMCs, obtained from culture after CMV antigen stimulation. This TCR came from a human donor in good health (CMV status not recorded). Some clones in this sample may be carry-over from other donors' samples. The chain uses TRBV7-9 and TRBJ1-1; D is ambiguous. CDR3 loop: CASSLDWGMTEAFF. The CDR3 bases are TGTGCCAGCAGCTTAGATTGGGGAATGACTGAAGCTTTCTTT.